The clone carrying this T cell receptor (beta chain) has more than one count but fewer than ten. TCRdb processed the 5' RACE reads anew with MiXCR; each CDR3 protein has one entry. Among more than 350,000 distinct CDR3 sequences listed, roughly 10% were seen once. The entry originates in a study of identical twins. The TCR was taken from a woman aged 50 to 65 in good health. Sequenced input: naive T cells sorted from blood.

The CDR3 reads CATSRQGNTGELFF. CDR3 nucleotide sequence: TGTGCCACCAGCCGACAAGGAAACACCGGGGAGCTGTTTTTT. The V call is TRBV24-1, the J call TRBJ2-2; no clear D gene. Germline V gene data show CDR1 as KGHDR and CDR2 as SFDVKD. This CDR3 comprises 14 residues. V was trimmed by 7 bases and J by 2 bases, leaving 10 bases between them.